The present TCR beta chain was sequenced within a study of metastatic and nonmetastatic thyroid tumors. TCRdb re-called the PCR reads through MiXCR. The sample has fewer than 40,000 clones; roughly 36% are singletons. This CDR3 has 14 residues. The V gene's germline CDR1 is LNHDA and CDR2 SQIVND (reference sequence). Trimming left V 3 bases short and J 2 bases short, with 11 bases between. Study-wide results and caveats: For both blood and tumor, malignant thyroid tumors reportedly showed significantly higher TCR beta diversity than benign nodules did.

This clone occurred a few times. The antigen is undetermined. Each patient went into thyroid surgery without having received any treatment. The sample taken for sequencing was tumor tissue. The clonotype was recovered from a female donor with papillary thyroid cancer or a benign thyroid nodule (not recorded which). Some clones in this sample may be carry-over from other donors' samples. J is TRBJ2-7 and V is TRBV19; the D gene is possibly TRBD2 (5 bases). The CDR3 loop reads CASSIASGPYEQYF. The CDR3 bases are TGTGCCAGTAGTATCGCGAGCGGCCCCTACGAGCAGTACTTC.